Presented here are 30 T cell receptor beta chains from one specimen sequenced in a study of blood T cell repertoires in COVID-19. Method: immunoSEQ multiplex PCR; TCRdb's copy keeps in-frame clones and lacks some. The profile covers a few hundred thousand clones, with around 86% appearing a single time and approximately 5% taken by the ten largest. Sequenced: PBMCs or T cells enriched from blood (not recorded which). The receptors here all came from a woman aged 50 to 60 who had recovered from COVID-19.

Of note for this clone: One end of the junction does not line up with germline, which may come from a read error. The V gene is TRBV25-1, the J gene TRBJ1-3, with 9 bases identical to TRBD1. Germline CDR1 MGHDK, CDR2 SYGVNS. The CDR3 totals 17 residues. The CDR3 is CASRKTGGKVGGDTIYF. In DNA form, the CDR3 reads TGTGCCAGCAGAAAGACAGGGGGTAAAGTTGGTGGAGACACCATATATTTT.

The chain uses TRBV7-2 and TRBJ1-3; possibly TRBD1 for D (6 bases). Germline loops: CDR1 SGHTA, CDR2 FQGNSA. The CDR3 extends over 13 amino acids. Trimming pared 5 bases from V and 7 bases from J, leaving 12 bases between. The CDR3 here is CASSNLQGNTIYF. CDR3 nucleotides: TGTGCCAGCAGCAATCTACAGGGCAACACCATATATTTT.

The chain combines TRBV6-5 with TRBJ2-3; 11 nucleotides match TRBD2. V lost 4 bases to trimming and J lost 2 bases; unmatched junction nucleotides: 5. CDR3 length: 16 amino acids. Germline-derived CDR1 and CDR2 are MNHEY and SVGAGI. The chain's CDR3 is CASSLGTSGTTDTQYF. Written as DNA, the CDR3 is TGTGCCAGCAGTTTAGGGACTAGCGGAACCACAGATACGCAGTATTTT.

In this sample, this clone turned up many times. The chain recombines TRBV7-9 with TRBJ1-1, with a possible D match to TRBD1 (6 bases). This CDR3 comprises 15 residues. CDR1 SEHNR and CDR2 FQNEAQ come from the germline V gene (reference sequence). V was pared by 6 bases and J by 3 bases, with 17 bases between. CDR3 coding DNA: TGTGCCAGCAGTCCCCCGGGACAAGCCTACACTGAAGCTTTCTTT. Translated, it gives CASSPPGQAYTEAFF.

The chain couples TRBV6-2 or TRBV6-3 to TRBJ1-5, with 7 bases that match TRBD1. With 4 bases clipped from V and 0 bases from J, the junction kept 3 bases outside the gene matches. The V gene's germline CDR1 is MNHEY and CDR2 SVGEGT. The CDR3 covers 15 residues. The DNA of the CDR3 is TGTGCCAGCAGTTGGGACAGCTATAGCAATCAGCCCCAGCATTTT. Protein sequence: CASSWDSYSNQPQHF.

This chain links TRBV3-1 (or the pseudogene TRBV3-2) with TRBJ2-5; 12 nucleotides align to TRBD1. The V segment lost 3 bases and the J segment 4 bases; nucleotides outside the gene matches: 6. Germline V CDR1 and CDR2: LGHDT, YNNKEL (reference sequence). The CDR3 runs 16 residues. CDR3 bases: TGTGCCAGCAGCCAGAATCCGGGACAGGGGGCAGAGACCCAGTACTTC. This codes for CASSQNPGQGAETQYF.

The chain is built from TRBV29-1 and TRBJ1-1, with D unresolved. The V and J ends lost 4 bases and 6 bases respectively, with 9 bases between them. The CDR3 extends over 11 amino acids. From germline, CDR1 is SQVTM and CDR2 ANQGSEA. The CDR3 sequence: CSVAPRAEAFF. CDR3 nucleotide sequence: TGCAGCGTTGCTCCCCGGGCTGAAGCTTTCTTT.

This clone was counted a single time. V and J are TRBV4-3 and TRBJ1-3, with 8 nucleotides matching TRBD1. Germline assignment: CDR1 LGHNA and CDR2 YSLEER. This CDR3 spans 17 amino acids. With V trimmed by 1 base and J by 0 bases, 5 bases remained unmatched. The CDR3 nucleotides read TGCGCCAGCAGCCAAGTGGGACAGGAGAGCTCTGGAAACACCATATATTTT. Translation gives CASSQVGQESSGNTIYF.

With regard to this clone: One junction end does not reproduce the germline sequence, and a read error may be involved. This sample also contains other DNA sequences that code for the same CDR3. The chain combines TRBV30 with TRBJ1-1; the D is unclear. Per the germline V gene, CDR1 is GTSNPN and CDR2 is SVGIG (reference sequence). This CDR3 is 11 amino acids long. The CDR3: CAWSVLSEAFF. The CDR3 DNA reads TGTGCTTGGAGTGTACTATCTGAAGCTTTCTTT.

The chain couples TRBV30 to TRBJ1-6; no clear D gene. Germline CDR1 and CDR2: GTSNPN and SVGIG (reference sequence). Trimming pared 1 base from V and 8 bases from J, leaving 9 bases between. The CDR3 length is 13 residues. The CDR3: CAWSGGMDSPLHF. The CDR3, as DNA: TGTGCCTGGAGTGGCGGGATGGATTCACCCCTCCACTTT.

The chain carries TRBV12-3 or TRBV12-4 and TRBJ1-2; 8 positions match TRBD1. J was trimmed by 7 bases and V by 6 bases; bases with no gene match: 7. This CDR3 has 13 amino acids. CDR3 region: CASSLGQASGYTF. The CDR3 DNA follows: TGTGCCAGCAGCCTGGGACAGGCCTCTGGCTACACCTTC.

The CDR3 loop is CAWSSTPHFPHF. The DNA for the CDR3 is TGTGCCTGGAGTTCTACCCCGCACTTCCCCCACTTT. The chain employs TRBV30 and TRBJ1-6; D uncertain. The ends were cut back, 2 bases at V and 18 bases at J, with 17 bases in the middle. Germline V lookup: CDR1 GTSNPN, CDR2 SVGIG (reference sequence). The CDR3 runs 12 residues.

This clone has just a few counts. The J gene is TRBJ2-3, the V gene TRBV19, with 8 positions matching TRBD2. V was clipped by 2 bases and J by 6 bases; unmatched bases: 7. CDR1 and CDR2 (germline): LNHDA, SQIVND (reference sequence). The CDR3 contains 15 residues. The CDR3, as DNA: TGTGCCAGTAGTATAACGGGAGGGGCTGCGGATACGCAGTATTTT. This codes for CASSITGGAADTQYF.

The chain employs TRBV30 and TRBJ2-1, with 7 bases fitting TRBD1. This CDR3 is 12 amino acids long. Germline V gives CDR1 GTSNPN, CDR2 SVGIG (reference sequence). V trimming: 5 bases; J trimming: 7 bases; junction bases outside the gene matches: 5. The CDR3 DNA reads TGTGCCTGGGACAGGGCAGGGAATGAGCAGTTCTTC. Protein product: CAWDRAGNEQFF.

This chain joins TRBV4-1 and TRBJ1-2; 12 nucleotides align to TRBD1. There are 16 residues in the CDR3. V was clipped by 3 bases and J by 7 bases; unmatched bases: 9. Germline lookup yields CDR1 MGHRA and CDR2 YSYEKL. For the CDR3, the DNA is TGCGCCAGCAGCCACGAAGGGACAGGGGGCGAGGGTGGCTACACCTTC. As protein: CASSHEGTGGEGGYTF.

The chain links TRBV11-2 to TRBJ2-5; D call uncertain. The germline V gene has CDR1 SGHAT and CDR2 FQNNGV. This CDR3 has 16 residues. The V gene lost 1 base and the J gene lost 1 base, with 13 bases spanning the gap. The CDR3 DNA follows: TGTGCCAGCAGCTTAGTACCGACTCCTTCCCAAGAGACCCAGTACTTC. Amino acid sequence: CASSLVPTPSQETQYF.

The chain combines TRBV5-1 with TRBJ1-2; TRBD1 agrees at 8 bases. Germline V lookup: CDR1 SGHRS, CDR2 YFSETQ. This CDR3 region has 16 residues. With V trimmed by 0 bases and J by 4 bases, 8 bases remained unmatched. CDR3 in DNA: TGCGCCAGCAGCTTGGATGGTGGACAGGGCTCCTATGGCTACACCTTC. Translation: CASSLDGGQGSYGYTF.

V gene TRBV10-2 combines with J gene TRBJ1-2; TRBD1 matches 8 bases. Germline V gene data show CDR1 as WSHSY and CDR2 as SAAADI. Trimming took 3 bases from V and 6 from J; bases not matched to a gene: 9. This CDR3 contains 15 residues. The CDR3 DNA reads TGCGCCAGCAGTGATACCAGGGGGCTAGGGGATGGCTACACCTTC. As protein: CASSDTRGLGDGYTF.

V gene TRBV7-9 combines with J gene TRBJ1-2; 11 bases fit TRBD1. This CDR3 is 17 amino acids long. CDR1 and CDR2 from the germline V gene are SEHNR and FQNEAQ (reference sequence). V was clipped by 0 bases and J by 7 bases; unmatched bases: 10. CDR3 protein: CASSLAGDRGAFRGYTF. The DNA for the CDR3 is TGTGCCAGCAGCTTAGCGGGGGACAGGGGGGCTTTCCGTGGCTACACCTTC.

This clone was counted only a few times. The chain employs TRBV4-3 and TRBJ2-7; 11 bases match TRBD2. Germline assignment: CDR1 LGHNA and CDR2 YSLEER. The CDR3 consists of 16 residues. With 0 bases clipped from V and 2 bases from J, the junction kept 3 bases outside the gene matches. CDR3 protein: CASSQDRLAGTYEQYF. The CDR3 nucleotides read TGCGCCAGCAGCCAAGATCGACTAGCGGGAACCTACGAGCAGTACTTC.

The CDR3 loop reads CATSYDRGLTEAFF. The CDR3 region has the DNA TGTGCCACCAGCTACGACAGGGGGTTAACTGAAGCTTTCTTT. This chain links TRBV15 with TRBJ1-1, with 9 bases lining up with TRBD1. Germline CDR1 LNHNV, CDR2 YYDKDF (reference sequence). The CDR3 consists of 14 residues. The junction had 6 bases not matched to a gene; V was cut back by 5 bases and J by 5 bases.

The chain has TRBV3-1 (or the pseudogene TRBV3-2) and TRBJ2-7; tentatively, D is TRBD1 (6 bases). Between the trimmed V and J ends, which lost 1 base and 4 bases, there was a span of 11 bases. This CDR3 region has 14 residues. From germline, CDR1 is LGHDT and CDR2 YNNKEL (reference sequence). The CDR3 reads CASSQASGHYEQYF. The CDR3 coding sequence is TGTGCCAGCAGCCAAGCTTCGGGACATTACGAGCAGTACTTC.

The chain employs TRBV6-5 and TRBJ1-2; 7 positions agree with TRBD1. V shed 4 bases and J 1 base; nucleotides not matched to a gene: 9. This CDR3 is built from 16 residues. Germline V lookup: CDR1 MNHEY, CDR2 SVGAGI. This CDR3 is CASSFSQGTVNYGYTF. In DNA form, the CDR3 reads TGTGCCAGCAGTTTTTCACAGGGGACCGTTAACTATGGCTACACCTTC.

The CDR3 spells CARFDSGWPTGELFF. In nucleotides, the CDR3 is TGTGCCAGATTTGATAGCGGGTGGCCCACCGGGGAGCTGTTTTTT. The J gene is TRBJ2-2, the V gene TRBV6-4; TRBD2 agrees at 7 bases. Germline V gene data show CDR1 as MRHNA and CDR2 as SNTAGT. V dropped 9 bases and J dropped 4; count of bases not matched to a gene: 11. The CDR3 spans 15 residues.

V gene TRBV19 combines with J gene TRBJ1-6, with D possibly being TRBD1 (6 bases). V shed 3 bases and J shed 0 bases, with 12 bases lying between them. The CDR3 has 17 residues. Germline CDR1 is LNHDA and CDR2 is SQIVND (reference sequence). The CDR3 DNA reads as TGTGCCAGTAGTATGGAGGGGGGGAGCTCCTATAATTCACCCCTCCACTTT. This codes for CASSMEGGSSYNSPLHF.

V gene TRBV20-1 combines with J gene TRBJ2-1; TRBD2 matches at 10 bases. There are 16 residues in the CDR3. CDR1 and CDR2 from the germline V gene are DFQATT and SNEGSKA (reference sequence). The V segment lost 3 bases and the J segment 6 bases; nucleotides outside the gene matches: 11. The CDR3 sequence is CSASAPSGGVVNEQFF. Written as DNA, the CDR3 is TGCAGTGCTAGTGCTCCTAGCGGGGGAGTAGTCAATGAGCAGTTCTTC.

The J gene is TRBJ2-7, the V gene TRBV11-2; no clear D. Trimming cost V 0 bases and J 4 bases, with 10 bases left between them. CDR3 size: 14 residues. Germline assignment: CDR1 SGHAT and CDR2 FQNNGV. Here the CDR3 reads CASSLDLGRYEQYF. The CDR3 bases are TGTGCCAGCAGCTTAGATCTAGGAAGATACGAGCAGTACTTC.

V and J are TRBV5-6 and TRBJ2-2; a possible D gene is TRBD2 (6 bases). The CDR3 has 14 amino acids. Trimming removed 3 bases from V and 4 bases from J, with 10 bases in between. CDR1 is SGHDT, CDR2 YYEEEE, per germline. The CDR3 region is CASSSIGGTGELFF. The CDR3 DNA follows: TGTGCCAGCAGCTCGATCGGGGGCACCGGGGAGCTGTTTTTT.

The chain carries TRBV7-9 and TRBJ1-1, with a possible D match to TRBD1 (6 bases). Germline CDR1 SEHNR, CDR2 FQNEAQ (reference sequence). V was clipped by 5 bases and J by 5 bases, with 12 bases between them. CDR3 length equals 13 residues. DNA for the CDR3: TGTGCCAGCAGCGTCGGGAGGGGGACTGAAGCTTTCTTT. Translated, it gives CASSVGRGTEAFF. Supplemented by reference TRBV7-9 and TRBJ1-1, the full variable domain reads DTGVSQNPRHKITKRGQNVTFRCDPISEHNRLYWYRQTLGQGPEFLTYFQNEAQLEKSRLLSDRFSAERPKGSFSTLEIQRTEQGDSAMYLCASSVGRGTEAFFGQGTRLTVV.

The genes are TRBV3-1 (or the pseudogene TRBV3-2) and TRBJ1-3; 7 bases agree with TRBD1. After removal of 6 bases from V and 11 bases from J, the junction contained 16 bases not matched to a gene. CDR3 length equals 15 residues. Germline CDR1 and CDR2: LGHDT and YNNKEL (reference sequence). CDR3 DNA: TGTGCCAGCAGTCTCTATATGGACAGGCTTTACTCCATATATTTT. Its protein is CASSLYMDRLYSIYF.